These 22 T cell receptor beta chains share one sample of origin, sequenced in a study of shared clonotypes between healthy human individuals. The protocol was immunoSEQ multiplex PCR, while the TCRdb copy is restricted to in-frame clones and leaves out a portion. This repertoire shows about 180,000 clones, 85% to 95% found once; its top ten account for 0.067%. Input material: naive CD4+ T cells sorted from blood. Subset denoted: CD45RA+ positively selected. These receptor sequences come from a woman in her twenties or thirties in good health.

CDR3 in DNA: TGCAGCGTTGTACGTTTTGGACAGGGGGGCACTGAAGCTTTCTTT. Translating it yields CSVVRFGQGGTEAFF. V and J are TRBV29-1 and TRBJ1-1, with TRBD1 matching over 10 bases. CDR3 length equals 15 residues. Germline lookup yields CDR1 SQVTM and CDR2 ANQGSEA. V was pared by 4 bases and J by 4 bases, with 9 bases of the junction left unmatched.

As regards this clone: The CDR3 ends on some other residue instead of the conserved phenylalanine or tryptophan, so this is likely a read error. The rearrangement links TRBV7-9 to TRBJ1-1; possibly TRBD1 for D (5 bases). The length of the CDR3 is 14 residues. Germline CDR1 is SEHNR and CDR2 is FQNEAQ (reference sequence). With 3 bases removed from V and 6 bases from J, the gap between germline ends came to 14 bases. In DNA, the CDR3 is TGTGCCAGCAGCTTGATAGCGGGGGTACCTGAAGCTTTCCTT. This sequence encodes CASSLIAGVPEAFL.

The CDR3 here is CASSTPGQGYQPQHF. The CDR3 DNA sequence: TGTGCCAGCAGTACCCCGGGACAGGGCTATCAGCCCCAGCATTTT. The chain couples TRBV28 to TRBJ1-5; 9 positions agree with TRBD1. With V trimmed by 5 bases and J by 5 bases, 7 bases remained unmatched. Germline loops: CDR1 MDHEN, CDR2 SYDVKM. The CDR3 has 15 amino acids.

The chain uses TRBV4-2 and TRBJ2-7; 9 nucleotides align to TRBD2. J was trimmed by 1 base and V by 0 bases; bases with no gene match: 7. Germline CDR1 and CDR2: LGHNA and YNFKEQ. The length of the CDR3 is 17 residues. CDR3 in DNA: TGTGCCAGCAGCCAAGAACTAGCGGGTCCGTCGTCCTACGAGCAGTACTTC. Translation: CASSQELAGPSSYEQYF.

V is TRBV28 and J is TRBJ2-5; D is possibly TRBD2 (6 bases). Trimming left V 2 bases short and J 11 bases short, with 15 bases between. The CDR3 is 13 residues long. CDR1 and CDR2 from the germline V gene are MDHEN and SYDVKM. The CDR3 protein is CASSLGRWGEQYF. CDR3 sequence (DNA): TGTGCCAGCAGTTTAGGTAGATGGGGGGAGCAGTACTTC.

The V and J genes are TRBV28 and TRBJ1-3, with 9 bases identical to TRBD1. CDR3 size: 14 residues. V shed 6 bases, J shed 5 bases, and the junction held 5 bases outside the gene matches. The germline V gene has CDR1 MDHEN and CDR2 SYDVKM. Written as DNA, the CDR3 is TGTGCCAGCAGCGAAACAGGGGGCAGAAACACCATATATTTT. This codes for CASSETGGRNTIYF.

The chain combines TRBV5-6 with TRBJ1-5; unclear D gene. The CDR3 runs 13 residues. V gave up 4 bases and J gave up 4 bases, with 9 bases separating them. Germline-derived CDR1 and CDR2 are SGHDT and YYEEEE. The CDR3 region is CASSRPPNQPQHF. As DNA, the CDR3 is TGTGCCAGCAGCCGCCCCCCTAATCAGCCCCAGCATTTT.

The chain combines TRBV6-5 with TRBJ1-6; D remains unclear. The germline V gene has CDR1 MNHEY and CDR2 SVGAGI. V lost 2 bases, J lost 10 bases, and 18 bases lay in between. This CDR3 has 16 residues. This CDR3 is CASSYLPRAAGSPLHF. The CDR3 DNA reads as TGTGCCAGCAGTTACCTCCCACGTGCTGCGGGCTCACCCCTCCACTTT.

This chain links TRBV5-1 with TRBJ2-7; 9 bases agree with TRBD2. Germline V gene lookup returns CDR1 SGHRS and CDR2 YFSETQ. The V and J ends lost 3 bases and 2 bases, in that order; junction bases with no gene match: 6. CDR3 length: 15 amino acids. CDR3 sequence (DNA): TGCGCCAGCAGCTCAATTAGCGGGGGCCCCTACGAGCAGTACTTC. Amino acids: CASSSISGGPYEQYF.

The V call is TRBV28, the J call TRBJ2-5; 7 nucleotides line up with TRBD2. The germline CDR1 and CDR2 sequences are MDHEN and SYDVKM. CDR3 length: 12 amino acids. V dropped 5 bases and J dropped 11; count of bases not matched to a gene: 8. CDR3 region: CASSALAREQYF. The CDR3 region has the DNA TGTGCCAGCAGTGCACTAGCGCGGGAGCAGTACTTC.

The chain is built from TRBV28 and TRBJ1-1; tentative D call: TRBD1 (6 bases). The length of the CDR3 is 14 residues. V was pared by 8 bases and J by 0 bases, with 13 bases between. Germline lookup yields CDR1 MDHEN and CDR2 SYDVKM. CDR3 bases: TGTGCCAGCGTCCAGGGGTCCATGAACACTGAAGCTTTCTTT. Translation: CASVQGSMNTEAFF.

The chain recombines TRBV6-1 with TRBJ1-1, with D uncertain. Germline values: CDR1 MNHNS, CDR2 SASEGT. The CDR3 has 13 residues. V was shortened by 8 bases and J by 2 bases, with 12 bases between the two germline ends. The CDR3 region has the DNA TGTGCCAGCGGTGGCTTCCTAAACACTGAAGCTTTCTTT. Translation gives CASGGFLNTEAFF.

This rearrangement joins TRBV28 to TRBJ2-5; D is perhaps TRBD1 (6 bases). With the DNA end fitting TRBJ2-7 better, the J assignment may be wrong. This CDR3 comprises 16 residues. Germline-derived CDR1 and CDR2 are MDHEN and SYDVKM. CDR3 nucleotide sequence: TGTGCCAGCAGTTTAGGACAGATCCAAATCACCTACGAGCAGTACTTC. Its translation is CASSLGQIQITYEQYF.

The chain joins TRBV28 to TRBJ2-3; 10 bases are a match to TRBD2. Germline V gene sequence: CDR1 MDHEN, CDR2 SYDVKM. The CDR3 contains 15 residues. V lost 2 bases and J lost 4; bases outside the gene matches: 3. As DNA, the CDR3 is TGTGCCAGCAGTTTAGCTAGCGGGAGTCCAGATACGCAGTATTTT. This encodes CASSLASGSPDTQYF. The entire variable domain, with the rest obtained from reference TRBV28 and TRBJ2-3, is as follows: DVKVTQSSRYLVKRTGEKVFLECVQDMDHENMFWYRQDPGLGLRLIYFSYDVKMKEKGDIPEGYSVSREKKERFSLILESASTNQTSMYLCASSLASGSPDTQYFGPGTRLTVL.

V usage is TRBV5-1 and J usage is TRBJ2-1; D gene ambiguous. The CDR3 is 11 amino acids. The germline gives CDR1 SGHRS, CDR2 YFSETQ. The germline V and J ends were trimmed by 0 bases and 7 bases, with 2 bases remaining between them. The DNA for the CDR3 is TGCGCCAGCAGCTTGGGGAATGAGCAGTTCTTC. It is translated as CASSLGNEQFF.

This clone was seen a single time. The chain joins TRBV4-1 to TRBJ2-5; a possible D gene is TRBD1 (5 bases). The assigned J gene may be wrong: the sequence end matches TRBJ2-7 better. The CDR3 spans 15 residues. Germline CDR1 MGHRA, CDR2 YSYEKL. CDR3 residues: CASSRSLGQAYEQYF. The CDR3 DNA sequence: TGCGCCAGCAGCCGATCGTTGGGGCAGGCCTACGAGCAGTACTTC.

This clone came up once. The rearrangement uses TRBV27 and TRBJ2-1; 11 nucleotides match TRBD2. This CDR3 has 16 residues. Germline V CDR1 and CDR2: MNHEY, SMNVEV (reference sequence). With V trimmed by 5 bases and J by 6 bases, 9 bases remained unmatched. The CDR3 DNA follows: TGTGCCAGCAGTACATTAGCGGGAGGGCCGGGCAATGAGCAGTTCTTC. It yields the protein CASSTLAGGPGNEQFF.

The chain couples TRBV10-2 to TRBJ1-5, with 7 bases that match TRBD1. Trimming cost V 5 bases and J 3 bases; bases outside gene matches: 7. This CDR3 comprises 15 residues. CDR1 and CDR2 (germline): WSHSY, SAAADI. The CDR3 region is CASSRQGVHNQPQHF. For the CDR3, the DNA is TGCGCCAGCAGTCGACAGGGAGTTCACAATCAGCCCCAGCATTTT.

The chain has TRBV4-1 and TRBJ2-3; 8 bases match TRBD1. From germline, CDR1 is MGHRA and CDR2 YSYEKL. CDR3 length equals 15 residues. Trimming removed 3 bases from V and 4 bases from J; junction bases left unmatched: 6. Here the CDR3 reads CASSQQGAGSDTQYF. The CDR3 nucleotides read TGCGCCAGCAGCCAGCAGGGGGCGGGGTCAGATACGCAGTATTTT.

This clone was observed once. The junction shows a germline mismatch at one end, possibly a read error. J is TRBJ1-2 and V is TRBV6-6, with 8 bases aligning to TRBD1. The germline V gene encodes CDR1 MNHNY and CDR2 SVGAGI (reference sequence). There are 14 residues in the CDR3. The CDR3 sequence: CASMQGARYYGYTF. For the CDR3, the DNA is TGTGCCAGCATGCAGGGGGCGCGGTACTACGGCTACACCTTC.

J is TRBJ1-2 and V is TRBV11-2, with TRBD1 matching over 8 bases. Trimming at V came to 4 bases and at J to 1 base, leaving 5 bases not matched to a gene. The CDR3 spans 15 residues. CDR1 SGHAT and CDR2 FQNNGV come from the germline V gene. The CDR3 here is CASSWGQELNYGYTF. The CDR3 nucleotides are TGTGCCAGCAGCTGGGGACAGGAGCTTAACTATGGCTACACCTTC.

The rearrangement links TRBV11-3 to TRBJ2-1; 12 nucleotides align to TRBD2. The CDR3 covers 16 residues. The germline V gene encodes CDR1 SGHNT and CDR2 YENEEA. J gave up 10 bases and V 2 bases, and 9 bases lay outside the gene matches. The CDR3 nucleotides read TGTGCCAGCAGCTTATCTTTGACTAGCGGGAGCAAGGAGCAGTTCTTC. It encodes CASSLSLTSGSKEQFF.